Listed below are T cell receptor beta chains from one sample, sequenced in a study of cytomegalovirus exposure and HLA in healthy donors. Sequenced by immunoSEQ multiplex PCR; TCRdb stores in-frame clones only, minus some. This repertoire includes 100,000 to 150,000 clones. The sequenced material came from PBMCs. The receptors were gathered from a man aged 35 to 55 in good health and CMV-seronegative. Each CDR3 is given with its conserved first and last residue. The D gene is left open where the match is weak.

cdr3_aa: CASSGTLAGELFF
cdr3_nt: TGTGCCAGCAGCGGGACCTTAGCGGGGGAGCTGTTTTTT
j_call: TRBJ2-2
d_call: -
v_call: TRBV9

cdr3_aa: CASSLGPREPQHF
cdr3_nt: TGTGCCAGCAGCTTAGGACCCCGGGAGCCCCAGCATTTT
j_call: TRBJ1-5
d_call: -
v_call: TRBV7-2

cdr3_aa: CASSKGQWAGLFTIGNTIYF
cdr3_nt: TGTGCCAGCAGCAAGGGACAGTGGGCAGGCCTTTTTACGATTGGAAACACCATATATTTT
j_call: TRBJ1-3
d_call: -
v_call: TRBV21-1

cdr3_aa: CASSLGLAGGRDEQFF
cdr3_nt: TGTGCCAGCAGCTTAGGACTAGCGGGAGGTCGGGATGAGCAGTTCTTC
j_call: TRBJ2-1
d_call: TRBD2
v_call: TRBV11-3

cdr3_aa: CASSLEVPSGSREQYF
cdr3_nt: TGTGCCAGCAGCTTAGAAGTTCCTAGCGGGAGTAGAGAGCAGTACTTC
j_call: TRBJ2-7
d_call: TRBD2
v_call: TRBV7-9

cdr3_aa: CSVPGQGITNTEAFF
cdr3_nt: TGCAGCGTACCCGGACAGGGGATTACGAACACTGAAGCTTTCTTT
j_call: TRBJ1-1
d_call: TRBD1
v_call: TRBV29-1

cdr3_aa: CASSLDLWGRGQGETQYF
cdr3_nt: TGTGCCAGCAGCTTAGACCTTTGGGGCAGGGGGCAAGGAGAGACCCAGTACTTC
j_call: TRBJ2-5
d_call: TRBD1
v_call: TRBV11-3

cdr3_aa: CASSVEGQGPRSYTF
cdr3_nt: TGTGCCAGCAGCGTAGAAGGACAGGGGCCCCGAAGCTACACCTTC
j_call: TRBJ1-2
d_call: TRBD1
v_call: TRBV9

cdr3_aa: CASSVRQGVGKLFF
cdr3_nt: TGTGCCAGCAGCGTAAGACAGGGGGTGGGAAAACTGTTTTTT
j_call: TRBJ1-4
d_call: TRBD1
v_call: TRBV9

cdr3_aa: CASSYDSAPGNTIYF
cdr3_nt: TGTGCCAGCAGTTACGACTCGGCGCCTGGAAACACCATATATTTT
j_call: TRBJ1-3
d_call: -
v_call: TRBV6-5

cdr3_aa: CASSSGTHGGNEQFF
cdr3_nt: TGCGCCAGCAGCTCCGGGACTCATGGGGGCAATGAGCAGTTCTTC
j_call: TRBJ2-1
d_call: -
v_call: TRBV5-1

cdr3_aa: CASSETGGGNTIYF
cdr3_nt: TGCGCCAGCAGTGAGACAGGGGGTGGAAACACCATATATTTT
j_call: TRBJ1-3
d_call: TRBD1
v_call: TRBV10-2

cdr3_aa: CASSPPGLANTGELFF
cdr3_nt: TGTGCCAGCTCACCCCCGGGACTGGCGAACACCGGGGAGCTGTTTTTT
j_call: TRBJ2-2
d_call: -
v_call: TRBV18

cdr3_aa: CAWRRQGGDSPLHF
cdr3_nt: TGTGCCTGGAGGCGACAAGGGGGGGATTCACCCCTCCACTTT
j_call: TRBJ1-6
d_call: -
v_call: TRBV30

cdr3_aa: CASSEALGATYEQYF
cdr3_nt: TGTGCCAGCAGTGAAGCGCTGGGGGCCACCTACGAGCAGTACTTC
j_call: TRBJ2-7
d_call: -
v_call: TRBV6-1

cdr3_aa: CASSDRQGFGQPQHF
cdr3_nt: TGTGCCAGCAGTGACCGACAGGGGTTTGGTCAGCCCCAGCATTTT
j_call: TRBJ1-5
d_call: TRBD1
v_call: TRBV6-6

cdr3_aa: CASSSPLRRRDIQYF
cdr3_nt: TGTGCCAGCAGCTCACCCCTCCGGAGACGGGACATTCAGTACTTC
j_call: TRBJ2-4
d_call: -
v_call: TRBV11-2

cdr3_aa: CASSLVASVYEQYF
cdr3_nt: TGTGCCAGCAGCTTAGTTGCTTCAGTCTACGAGCAGTACTTC
j_call: TRBJ2-7
d_call: -
v_call: TRBV11-3

cdr3_aa: CASSLFAGPYEQYF
cdr3_nt: TGTGCCAGCAGCTTATTCGCAGGGCCCTACGAGCAGTACTTC
j_call: TRBJ2-7
d_call: -
v_call: TRBV5-8

cdr3_aa: CAFTNRGATTDTQYF
cdr3_nt: TGTGCATTCACTAATCGCGGAGCGACCACAGATACGCAGTATTTT
j_call: TRBJ2-3
d_call: -
v_call: TRBV30

cdr3_aa: CASSLLRGGAGGYTF
cdr3_nt: TGTGCCAGCAGCTTATTGAGAGGGGGCGCGGGCGGCTACACCTTC
j_call: TRBJ1-2
d_call: TRBD1
v_call: TRBV7-9

cdr3_aa: CAIEDRGIGYTF
cdr3_nt: TGTGCCATCGAGGACAGGGGGATTGGCTACACCTTC
j_call: TRBJ1-2
d_call: TRBD1
v_call: TRBV10-3

cdr3_aa: CASSPGYEQYF
cdr3_nt: TGTGCCAGCAGCCCGGGATACGAGCAGTACTTC
j_call: TRBJ2-7
d_call: -
v_call: TRBV7-2

cdr3_aa: CASTGQRNEQFF
cdr3_nt: TGTGCCAGCACTGGACAGAGGAATGAGCAGTTCTTC
j_call: TRBJ2-1
d_call: -
v_call: TRBV6-4

cdr3_aa: CASSLGGRAFSGIGTGELFF
cdr3_nt: TGTGCCAGCAGCTTAGGGGGACGGGCCTTTAGCGGGATCGGAACCGGGGAGCTGTTTTTT
j_call: TRBJ2-2
d_call: TRBD2
v_call: TRBV13

cdr3_aa: CASSLVGTYEQYF
cdr3_nt: TGTGCCAGCAGCTTGGTCGGGACTTACGAGCAGTACTTC
j_call: TRBJ2-7
d_call: -
v_call: TRBV7-6

cdr3_aa: CASSVQGALQPQHF
cdr3_nt: TGTGCCAGCAGTGTACAGGGGGCCTTGCAGCCCCAGCATTTT
j_call: TRBJ1-5
d_call: TRBD1
v_call: TRBV2

cdr3_aa: CASSWDRGNGEQYF
cdr3_nt: TGTGCCAGCAGCTGGGACAGGGGAAATGGCGAGCAGTACTTC
j_call: TRBJ2-7
d_call: TRBD1
v_call: TRBV7-9

cdr3_aa: CASSLQGDQPQHF
cdr3_nt: TGTGCCAGCAGCTTACAGGGGGATCAGCCCCAGCATTTT
j_call: TRBJ1-5
d_call: TRBD1
v_call: TRBV7-9

cdr3_aa: CAISANSGHISYEQYF
cdr3_nt: TGTGCCATCAGTGCAAATAGTGGACATATCTCCTACGAGCAGTACTTC
j_call: TRBJ2-7
d_call: -
v_call: TRBV10-3

cdr3_aa: CASSLDGRDYEQYF
cdr3_nt: TGTGCCAGCAGCTTAGATGGCAGGGACTACGAGCAGTACTTC
j_call: TRBJ2-7
d_call: -
v_call: TRBV7-6

cdr3_aa: CASSFHSGTSYNEQFF
cdr3_nt: TGTGCCAGCAGCTTCCATTCCGGGACTAGCTACAATGAGCAGTTCTTC
j_call: TRBJ2-1
d_call: TRBD2
v_call: TRBV5-6

cdr3_aa: CASSGGHRGEQYF
cdr3_nt: TGTGCCAGCAGCGGGGGCCATCGTGGGGAGCAGTACTTC
j_call: TRBJ2-7
d_call: -
v_call: TRBV5-4

cdr3_aa: CSVEIPPGGELFF
cdr3_nt: TGCAGCGTTGAGATCCCTCCGGGCGGGGAGCTGTTTTTT
j_call: TRBJ2-2
d_call: -
v_call: TRBV29-1

cdr3_aa: CASKTGNSYNSPLHF
cdr3_nt: TGTGCCAGCAAAACAGGGAACTCCTATAATTCACCCCTCCACTTT
j_call: TRBJ1-6
d_call: -
v_call: TRBV6-6

cdr3_aa: CASSLAGEGRNTIYF
cdr3_nt: TGTGCCAGCAGTCTAGCAGGGGAAGGTAGAAACACCATATATTTT
j_call: TRBJ1-3
d_call: -
v_call: TRBV6-1

cdr3_aa: CASSRGTGGNQPQHF
cdr3_nt: TGTGCCAGCAGCCGTGGGACAGGGGGCAATCAGCCCCAGCATTTT
j_call: TRBJ1-5
d_call: TRBD1
v_call: TRBV5-4

cdr3_aa: CATSRGGQGVGELFF
cdr3_nt: TGTGCCACCAGCAGAGGGGGTCAGGGGGTCGGGGAGCTGTTTTTT
j_call: TRBJ2-2
d_call: TRBD1
v_call: TRBV15

cdr3_aa: CASSLTGGLSSYNEQFF
cdr3_nt: TGTGCCAGCAGTCTCACTGGCGGATTGAGCTCCTACAATGAGCAGTTCTTC
j_call: TRBJ2-1
d_call: -
v_call: TRBV9

cdr3_aa: CALEGDVYEKLFF
cdr3_nt: TGTGCCCTTGAAGGGGATGTCTATGAAAAACTGTTTTTT
j_call: TRBJ1-4
d_call: -
v_call: TRBV30

cdr3_aa: CASSQTAGGNQPQHF
cdr3_nt: TGCGCCAGCAGCCAGACGGCGGGGGGCAACCAGCCCCAGCATTTT
j_call: TRBJ1-5
d_call: -
v_call: TRBV4-3

cdr3_aa: CASSLTLGTGGHEQYF
cdr3_nt: TGCGCCAGCAGCTTAACGTTGGGGACAGGGGGTCACGAGCAGTACTTC
j_call: TRBJ2-7
d_call: TRBD1
v_call: TRBV5-1

cdr3_aa: CASTAPGVTEAFF
cdr3_nt: TGTGCCAGCACCGCCCCGGGGGTCACTGAAGCTTTCTTT
j_call: TRBJ1-1
d_call: -
v_call: TRBV5-4

cdr3_aa: CASSFVKASGRLEQYF
cdr3_nt: TGTGCCAGCAGCTTTGTGAAAGCTAGCGGGAGACTCGAGCAGTACTTC
j_call: TRBJ2-7
d_call: -
v_call: TRBV12-1

cdr3_aa: CATSRDRGRGGTGELFF
cdr3_nt: TGTGCCACCAGCAGAGATCGCGGGAGGGGAGGCACCGGGGAGCTGTTTTTT
j_call: TRBJ2-2
d_call: TRBD2
v_call: TRBV15

cdr3_aa: CASSFLGAGGGTEAFF
cdr3_nt: TGTGCCAGCAGCTTCCTCGGGGCAGGGGGAGGAACTGAAGCTTTCTTT
j_call: TRBJ1-1
d_call: TRBD1
v_call: TRBV7-2

cdr3_aa: CASSWTGVGGYTF
cdr3_nt: TGTGCCAGCAGTTGGACAGGGGTGGGTGGCTACACCTTC
j_call: TRBJ1-2
d_call: TRBD1
v_call: TRBV27

cdr3_aa: CASFSWDKNLNTEAFF
cdr3_nt: TGTGCCAGCTTCAGCTGGGACAAGAATTTGAACACTGAAGCTTTCTTT
j_call: TRBJ1-1
d_call: -
v_call: TRBV11-2

cdr3_aa: CASSEGQLSNQPQHF
cdr3_nt: TGTGCCAGCAGTGAAGGACAGTTGAGCAATCAGCCCCAGCATTTT
j_call: TRBJ1-5
d_call: -
v_call: TRBV2

cdr3_aa: CASSYDRNEQYF
cdr3_nt: TGTGCCAGCAGCTACGACAGAAACGAGCAGTACTTC
j_call: TRBJ2-7
d_call: -
v_call: TRBV11-1

cdr3_aa: CASRSSGTRPYNEQFF
cdr3_nt: TGTGCCAGCAGATCTTCCGGGACTCGCCCCTACAATGAGCAGTTCTTC
j_call: TRBJ2-1
d_call: -
v_call: TRBV27

cdr3_aa: CASSFITGGADEGAFF
cdr3_nt: TGTGCCAGCAGCTTTATAACAGGGGGCGCGGATGAAGGGGCTTTCTTT
j_call: TRBJ1-1
d_call: TRBD1
v_call: TRBV5-6

cdr3_aa: CASSLRTGSFGNTIYF
cdr3_nt: TGTGCCAGCAGCTTAAGAACAGGTTCCTTTGGAAACACCATATATTTT
j_call: TRBJ1-3
d_call: -
v_call: TRBV7-9

cdr3_aa: CASSIPPYEQFF
cdr3_nt: TGTGCCAGCAGCATCCCTCCGTATGAGCAGTTCTTC
j_call: TRBJ2-1
d_call: -
v_call: TRBV5-5

cdr3_aa: CASSLAGPAYTSTDTQYF
cdr3_nt: TGTGCCAGCAGTTTGGCGGGCCCTGCCTATACTAGCACAGATACGCAGTATTTT
j_call: TRBJ2-3
d_call: -
v_call: TRBV28

cdr3_aa: CASSRLGQTMNTEAFF
cdr3_nt: TGTGCCAGCAGCCGACTCGGACAAACTATGAACACTGAAGCTTTCTTT
j_call: TRBJ1-1
d_call: -
v_call: TRBV11-3

cdr3_aa: CASSPDRGSGQPQHF
cdr3_nt: TGCGCCAGCAGCCCTGACAGGGGATCAGGACAGCCCCAGCATTTT
j_call: TRBJ1-5
d_call: TRBD1
v_call: TRBV10-2

cdr3_aa: CASSPTSSNENEQFF
cdr3_nt: TGTGCCAGCAGCCCGACTAGCTCCAACGAAAATGAGCAGTTCTTC
j_call: TRBJ2-1
d_call: TRBD2
v_call: TRBV9

cdr3_aa: CASSEGGGRNPYEQYF
cdr3_nt: TGTGCCAGCAGTGAGGGGGGAGGGAGGAATCCCTACGAGCAGTACTTC
j_call: TRBJ2-7
d_call: TRBD2
v_call: TRBV6-1